This T cell receptor beta chain was captured in a study of T cell repertoires in cytomegalovirus infection. Study details: Indicated by public TCR beta signatures were CMV infection and matching HLA type.

Using its own MiXCR run on the reads, TCRdb lists one record per CDR3 protein. The data hold roughly 990,000 distinct CDR3 sequences, with approximately 31% observed a single time. This clonotype was counted only a few times. Its target is not known. Findings and limits, study-wide: HLA-C-restricted CMV-specific TCR beta clonotypes prevailed in the ex vivo response. Cumulative frequency (of public TCR beta family members) identified carriers of CMV plus the relevant HLA.

V was trimmed by 7 bases and J by 4 bases, leaving 11 bases between them. The CDR3 runs 13 residues. Per germline, CDR1 MNHEY and CDR2 SMNVEV (reference sequence). This chain uses TRBV27 with TRBJ1-5; tentative D call: TRBD1 (6 bases). The sequencing here drew on cultured CD8+ T cells from PBMCs, taken from culture after CMV antigen stimulation. This TCR was sampled from a human donor in good health (CMV status not recorded). Some clones in this sample may be carry-over from other donors' samples. The CDR3 bases are TGTGCCAGCACCTGGGACATAAATCAGCCCCAGCATTTT. This translates into CASTWDINQPQHF.